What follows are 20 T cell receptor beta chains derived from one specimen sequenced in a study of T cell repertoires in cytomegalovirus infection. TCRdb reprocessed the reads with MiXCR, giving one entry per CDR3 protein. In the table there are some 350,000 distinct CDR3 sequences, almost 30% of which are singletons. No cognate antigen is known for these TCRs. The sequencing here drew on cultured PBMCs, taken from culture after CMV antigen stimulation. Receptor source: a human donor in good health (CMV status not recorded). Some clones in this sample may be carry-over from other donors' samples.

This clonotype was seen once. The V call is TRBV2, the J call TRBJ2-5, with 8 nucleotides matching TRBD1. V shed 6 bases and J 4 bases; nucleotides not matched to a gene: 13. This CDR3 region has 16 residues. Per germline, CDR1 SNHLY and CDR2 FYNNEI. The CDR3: CASSARAGGFGETQYF. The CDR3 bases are TGTGCCAGCAGCGCCCGGGCAGGGGGCTTTGGAGAGACCCAGTACTTC. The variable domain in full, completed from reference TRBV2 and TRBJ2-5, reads EPEVTQTPSHQVTQMGQEVILRCVPISNHLYFYWYRQILGQKVEFLVSFYNNEISEKSEIFDDQFSVERPDGSNFTLKIRSTKLEDSAMYFCASSARAGGFGETQYFGPGTRLLVL.

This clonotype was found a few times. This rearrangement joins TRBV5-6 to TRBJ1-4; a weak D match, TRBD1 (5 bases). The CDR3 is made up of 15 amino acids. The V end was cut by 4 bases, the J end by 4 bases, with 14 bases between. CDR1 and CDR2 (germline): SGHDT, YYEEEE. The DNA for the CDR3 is TGTGCCAGCAGCGCAGCGGCGGGGCTTAATGAAAAACTGTTTTTT. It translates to CASSAAAGLNEKLFF.

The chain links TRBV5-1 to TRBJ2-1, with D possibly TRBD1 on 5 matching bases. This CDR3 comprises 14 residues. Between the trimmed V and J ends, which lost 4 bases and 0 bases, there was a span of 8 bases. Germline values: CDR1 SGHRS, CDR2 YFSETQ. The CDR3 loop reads CASSGASSYNEQFF. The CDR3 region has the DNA TGCGCCAGCAGCGGGGCGAGCTCCTACAATGAGCAGTTCTTC.

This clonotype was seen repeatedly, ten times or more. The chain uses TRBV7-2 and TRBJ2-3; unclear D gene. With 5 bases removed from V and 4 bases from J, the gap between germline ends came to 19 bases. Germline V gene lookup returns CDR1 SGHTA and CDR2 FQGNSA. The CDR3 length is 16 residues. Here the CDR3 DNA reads TGTGCCAGCAGCCCGATGAGCCCAAGTGGAGCAGATACGCAGTATTTT. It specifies CASSPMSPSGADTQYF.

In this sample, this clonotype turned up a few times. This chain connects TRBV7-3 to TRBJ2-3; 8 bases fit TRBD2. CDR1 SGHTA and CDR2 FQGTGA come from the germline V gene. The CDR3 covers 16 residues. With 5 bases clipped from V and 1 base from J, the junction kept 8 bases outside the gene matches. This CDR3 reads CASSAGTSWRTDTQYF. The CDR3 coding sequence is TGTGCCAGCAGCGCGGGGACTAGTTGGCGCACAGATACGCAGTATTTT.

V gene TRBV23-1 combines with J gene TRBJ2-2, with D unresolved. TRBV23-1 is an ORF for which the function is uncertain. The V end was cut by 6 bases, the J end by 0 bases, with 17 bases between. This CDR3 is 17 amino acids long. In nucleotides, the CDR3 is TGCGCCAGCAGCCTACTTCCCACAAAGTCGAACACCGGGGAGCTGTTTTTT. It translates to CASSLLPTKSNTGELFF.

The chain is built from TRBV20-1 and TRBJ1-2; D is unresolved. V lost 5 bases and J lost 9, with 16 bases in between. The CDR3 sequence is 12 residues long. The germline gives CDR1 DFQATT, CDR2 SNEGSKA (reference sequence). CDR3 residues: CSAVITLARYTF. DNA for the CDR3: TGCAGTGCTGTAATAACCCTGGCCCGCTACACCTTC.

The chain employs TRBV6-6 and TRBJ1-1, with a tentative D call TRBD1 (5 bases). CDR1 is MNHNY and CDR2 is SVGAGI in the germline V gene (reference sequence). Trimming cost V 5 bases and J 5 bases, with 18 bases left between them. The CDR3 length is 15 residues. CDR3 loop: CASSRLIRDGTEAFF. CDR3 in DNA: TGTGCCAGCAGTCGACTTATCCGGGACGGTACTGAAGCTTTCTTT.

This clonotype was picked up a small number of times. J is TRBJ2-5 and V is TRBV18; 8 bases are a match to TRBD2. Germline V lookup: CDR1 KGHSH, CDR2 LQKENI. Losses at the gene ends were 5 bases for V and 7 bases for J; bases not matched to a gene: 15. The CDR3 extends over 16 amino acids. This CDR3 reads CASSNGGTGTRGTQYF. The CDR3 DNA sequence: TGTGCCAGCTCAAACGGAGGGACCGGGACTAGAGGGACCCAGTACTTC.

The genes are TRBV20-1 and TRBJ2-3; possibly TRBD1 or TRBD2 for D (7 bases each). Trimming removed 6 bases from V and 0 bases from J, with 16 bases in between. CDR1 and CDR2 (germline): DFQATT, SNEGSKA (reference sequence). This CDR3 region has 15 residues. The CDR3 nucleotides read TGCAGTGCCCTCAGGGGGGGGGTTAGCACAGATACGCAGTATTTT. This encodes CSALRGGVSTDTQYF.

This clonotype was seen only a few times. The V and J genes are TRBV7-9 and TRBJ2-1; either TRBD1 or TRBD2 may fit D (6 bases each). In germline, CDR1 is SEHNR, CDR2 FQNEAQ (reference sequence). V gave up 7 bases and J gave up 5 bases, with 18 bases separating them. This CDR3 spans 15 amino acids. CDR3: CASTFPGGTNNEQFF. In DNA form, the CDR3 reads TGTGCCAGCACCTTCCCCGGGGGCACAAACAATGAGCAGTTCTTC.

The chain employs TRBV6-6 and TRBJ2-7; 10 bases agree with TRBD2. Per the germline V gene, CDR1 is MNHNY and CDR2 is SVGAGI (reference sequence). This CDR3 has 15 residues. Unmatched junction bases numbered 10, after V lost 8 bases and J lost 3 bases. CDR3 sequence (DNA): TGTGCCAGCTTAAACGGAGCTAGCGGGGGCTACGAGCAGTACTTC. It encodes CASLNGASGGYEQYF.

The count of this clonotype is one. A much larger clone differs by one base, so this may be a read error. The CDR3 DNA reads as TGTGTCAGCAGCGCGGCGACAGGGCTCGACTATGGCTACACCTTC. Its protein is CVSSAATGLDYGYTF. V gene TRBV7-2 combines with J gene TRBJ1-2; 7 bases map to TRBD1. Looked up from germline, CDR1 is SGHTA and CDR2 is FQGNSA. CDR3 length: 15 residues.

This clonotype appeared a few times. CDR3 residues: CASSLAAVTEAFF. CDR3 in DNA: TGTGCCAGCAGCTTAGCGGCAGTCACTGAAGCTTTCTTT. V and J are TRBV7-2 and TRBJ1-1; D gene uncertain. V lost 0 bases and J lost 4, with 6 bases in between. Germline values: CDR1 SGHTA, CDR2 FQGNSA. The CDR3 runs 13 residues.

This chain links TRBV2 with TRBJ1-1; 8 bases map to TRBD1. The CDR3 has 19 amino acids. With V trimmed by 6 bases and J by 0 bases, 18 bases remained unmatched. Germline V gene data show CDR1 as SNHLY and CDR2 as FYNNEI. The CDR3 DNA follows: TGTGCCAGCAGCTCCCGGGACAGGCAGAAATTACTCATGAACACTGAAGCTTTCTTT. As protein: CASSSRDRQKLLMNTEAFF. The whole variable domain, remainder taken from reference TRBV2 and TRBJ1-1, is EPEVTQTPSHQVTQMGQEVILRCVPISNHLYFYWYRQILGQKVEFLVSFYNNEISEKSEIFDDQFSVERPDGSNFTLKIRSTKLEDSAMYFCASSSRDRQKLLMNTEAFFGQGTRLTVV.

The CDR3 reads CASSESVTGVDTQYF. CDR3 sequence (DNA): TGCGCCAGCAGTGAGTCGGTTACAGGTGTCGATACGCAGTATTTT. This sequence joins TRBV10-1 and TRBJ2-3; the D gene is possibly TRBD1 (5 bases). The CDR3 has 15 residues. Trimming removed 0 bases from V and 6 bases from J, with 13 bases in between. The germline V gene has CDR1 WNHNN and CDR2 SYGVQD (reference sequence).

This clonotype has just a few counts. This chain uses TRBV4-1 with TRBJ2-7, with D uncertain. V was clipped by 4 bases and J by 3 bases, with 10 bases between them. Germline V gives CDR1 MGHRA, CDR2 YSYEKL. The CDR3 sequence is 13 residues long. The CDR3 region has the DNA TGCGCCAGCAGCCTCATCGGCAGCTACGAGCAGTACTTC. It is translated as CASSLIGSYEQYF.

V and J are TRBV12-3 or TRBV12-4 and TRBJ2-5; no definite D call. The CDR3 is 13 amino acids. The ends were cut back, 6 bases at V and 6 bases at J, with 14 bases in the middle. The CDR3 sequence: CASSSSDPKTQYF. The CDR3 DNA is TGTGCCAGCAGCTCCTCGGATCCCAAGACCCAGTACTTC.

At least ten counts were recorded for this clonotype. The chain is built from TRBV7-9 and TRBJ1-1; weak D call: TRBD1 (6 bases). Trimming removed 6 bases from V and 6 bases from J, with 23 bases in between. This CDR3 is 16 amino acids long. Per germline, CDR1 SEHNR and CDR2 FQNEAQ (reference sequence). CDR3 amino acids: CASRKKPRGRVSEAFF. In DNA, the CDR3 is TGTGCCAGCAGGAAAAAGCCTAGGGGGAGAGTATCTGAAGCTTTCTTT.

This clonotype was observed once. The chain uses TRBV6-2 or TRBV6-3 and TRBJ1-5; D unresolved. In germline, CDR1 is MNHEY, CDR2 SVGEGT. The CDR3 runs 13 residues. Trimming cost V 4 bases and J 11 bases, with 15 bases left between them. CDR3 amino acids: CASSLGAQVAQHF. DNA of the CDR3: TGTGCCAGCAGTTTGGGTGCCCAAGTGGCCCAGCATTTT.